Each of the 2 T cell receptor beta chains below was sequenced from the same sample in a study of T cell responses to AZD1222 COVID-19 vaccine. Some clones are missing from TCRdb's copy, which holds only in-frame ones; the method was immunoSEQ multiplex PCR. This table holds 100,000 to 150,000 clones, more than 80% found once. The source material was peripheral blood, sampled on day 0 of AZD1222 vaccination. These receptors were collected from an adult in good health.

This chain joins TRBV5-6 and TRBJ2-7; 7 nucleotides match TRBD2. CDR1 SGHDT and CDR2 YYEEEE come from the germline V gene. The CDR3 totals 14 residues. Trimming removed 3 bases from V and 0 bases from J; junction bases left unmatched: 3. CDR3 bases: TGTGCCAGCAGCTCAGGACTAGGCTCCTACGAGCAGTACTTC. This translates into CASSSGLGSYEQYF.

The rearrangement links TRBV11-3 to TRBJ2-3, with TRBD2 matching over 8 bases. The J segment lost 2 bases and the V segment lost 5 bases, leaving 9 bases of the junction unmatched. CDR1 is SGHNT, CDR2 YENEEA, per germline. CDR3 length: 16 residues. The CDR3 sequence: CASSPRGAGITDTQYF. The CDR3 bases are TGTGCCAGCAGCCCGCGGGGGGCGGGGATCACAGATACGCAGTATTTT.